This paragraph reports one T cell receptor (beta chain). Its antigen is not known. TCRdb's table, derived via immunoSEQ multiplex PCR, lists solely in-frame clones and lacks some. The data contain roughly 50,000 clones, roughly 79% of them seen just once; the ten biggest clones take up about 6%. Pools of viral peptides were used by the ViraFEST assay to expand antigen-specific CD4+ T cells ahead of sequencing. Scientists isolated CD4+ T cells after a roughly nine-day culture period ended. The vaccine recipients had no prior SARS-CoV-2 infection, with negative nucleocapsid antibodies. These data are taken from a study of vaccination effects on CD4 cells after COVID-19. Trimming cost V 5 bases and J 6 bases, with 11 bases left between them. The length of the CDR3 is 13 residues. Whole-study results and caveats: The vaccine-induced clones of healthy vaccinees included only 1 of 255 that cross-reacted with common cold coronaviruses.

The chain employs TRBV12-3 or TRBV12-4 and TRBJ2-1; D unclear. The sequences come from CD4+ T cells from PBMCs cultured with HCoV-OC43 spike peptides, collected before COVID-19 vaccination. The subset is: HCoV-OC43 spike overlapping peptide pool stimulation. This TCR came from a human donor who received a COVID-19 vaccine. For the CDR3, the DNA is TGTGCCAGCAGTCCCCAGCTCCTCAATGAGCAGTTCTTC. Amino acid sequence: CASSPQLLNEQFF.